These T cell receptor beta chains were read from a single sample in a study of blood T cell repertoires in COVID-19. The data were produced by immunoSEQ multiplex PCR, yet TCRdb's version contains in-frame clones alone and is incomplete. The table records roughly 180,000 clones, approximately 80% of them present only once. Sequenced material: PBMCs or T cells enriched from blood (not recorded which). These receptors were taken from a middle-aged man who had recovered from COVID-19. Both conserved end residues are part of each CDR3. The D gene is left open where the match is weak. The size field is filled for only some rows; it gives once, few, many or a size class.

v_gene	d_gene	abundance	len	j_gene	CDR3aa	CDR3nt
TRBV2	.	.	12	TRBJ2-7	CASRGISYEQYF	TGTGCCAGCAGGGGCATTTCCTACGAGCAGTACTTC
TRBV30	TRBD1	.	13	TRBJ2-3	CAWAGQGTDTQYF	TGTGCCTGGGCGGGACAGGGAACAGATACGCAGTATTTT
TRBV7-9	.	.	14	TRBJ2-2	CASSFDWETGELFF	TGTGCCAGCAGCTTCGATTGGGAGACCGGGGAGCTGTTTTTT
TRBV18	TRBD1	.	13	TRBJ1-2	CASSPPTGVGYTF	TGTGCCAGCTCACCACCGACAGGGGTCGGCTACACCTTC
TRBV7-2	.	.	15	TRBJ2-3	CASSPRGASTDTQYF	TGTGCCAGCAGCCCACGGGGGGCCAGCACAGATACGCAGTATTTT
TRBV28	.	.	15	TRBJ2-7	CASPPPGMTSYEQYF	TGTGCCAGCCCGCCCCCCGGGATGACTTCCTACGAGCAGTACTTC
TRBV9	.	.	15	TRBJ2-5	CASSLDRGARETQYF	TGTGCCAGCAGCTTAGATCGCGGGGCGCGAGAGACCCAGTACTTC
TRBV25-1	.	few	13	TRBJ2-7	CASRTGRSHEQYF	TGTGCCAGCAGGACAGGACGTTCCCACGAGCAGTACTTC
TRBV11-2	.	.	13	TRBJ1-6	CASSYAGVSPLHF	TGTGCCAGCAGTTATGCAGGGGTTTCACCCCTCCACTTT
TRBV10-1	.	.	13	TRBJ1-1	CASRAAPDTEAFF	TGCGCCAGTCGAGCGGCTCCGGACACTGAAGCTTTCTTT
TRBV14	TRBD2	.	14	TRBJ2-2	CASSSREVFGELFF	TGTGCCAGCAGTTCCCGGGAGGTTTTCGGGGAGCTGTTTTTT
TRBV27	.	.	15	TRBJ1-5	CASSLRGYSNQPQHF	TGTGCCAGCAGTTTAAGGGGGTACAGCAATCAGCCCCAGCATTTT
TRBV3-1/TRBV3-2	.	.	14	TRBJ2-5	CASRGVAYQETQYF	TGTGCCAGCAGAGGGGTCGCGTACCAAGAGACCCAGTACTTC
TRBV11-3	TRBD1	.	14	TRBJ2-7	CASSPPGQVGLKYF	TGTGCCAGCAGCCCTCCGGGACAGGTAGGTCTTAAGTACTTC
TRBV5-4	TRBD1	few	15	TRBJ1-5	CASSVTGEGNQPQHF	TGTGCCAGCAGCGTGACAGGGGAAGGCAATCAGCCCCAGCATTTT
TRBV3-1/TRBV3-2	TRBD2	once	16	TRBJ2-1	CASSPRGLAIYNEQFF	TGTGCCAGCAGCCCGAGGGGACTAGCGATTTACAATGAGCAGTTCTTC
TRBV6-5	.	.	13	TRBJ1-2	CASSYTQAYGYTF	TGTGCCAGCAGTTACACACAGGCCTATGGCTACACCTTC
TRBV6-2/TRBV6-3	TRBD2	.	15	TRBJ2-5	CASSLRGLGQETQYF	TGTGCCAGCAGTCTTCGGGGACTAGGGCAAGAGACCCAGTACTTC
TRBV10-3	.	.	13	TRBJ2-7	CAISESWEYEQYF	TGTGCCATCAGTGAGTCCTGGGAGTACGAGCAGTACTTC
TRBV19	.	.	13	TRBJ2-2	CASSEANTGELFF	TGTGCCAGTAGTGAGGCCAACACCGGGGAGCTGTTTTTT
TRBV27	.	.	13	TRBJ1-1	CASRGGARTEAFF	TGTGCCAGCCGGGGGGGGGCGAGGACTGAAGCTTTCTTT
TRBV28	TRBD1	.	15	TRBJ1-5	CASSYGTGLSQPQHF	TGTGCCAGCAGTTACGGGACAGGATTAAGTCAGCCCCAGCATTTT
TRBV24-1	TRBD1	.	16	TRBJ1-5	CATSERTGQINQPQHF	TGTGCCACCAGTGAAAGGACAGGGCAAATCAATCAGCCCCAGCATTTT
TRBV7-6	.	.	14	TRBJ1-1	CASSPPDRDTEAFF	TGTGCCAGCAGCCCGCCCGACCGGGACACTGAAGCTTTCTTT
TRBV7-2	.	.	17	TRBJ1-6	CASSLNVGSSYNSPLHF	TGTGCCAGCAGCTTAAATGTTGGGAGCTCCTATAATTCACCCCTCCACTTT
TRBV19	TRBD2	few	15	TRBJ2-5	CASNQIAGVGETQYF	TGTGCCAGTAACCAAATAGCGGGAGTGGGGGAGACCCAGTACTTC
TRBV27	TRBD2	.	16	TRBJ2-1	CASSTRLAGGNNEQFF	TGTGCCAGCAGTACCAGACTAGCGGGAGGTAACAATGAGCAGTTCTTC
TRBV19	.	.	14	TRBJ1-1	CASSSKTVHTEAFF	TGTGCCAGTAGTTCGAAGACAGTACACACTGAAGCTTTCTTT
TRBV5-5	.	.	14	TRBJ2-2	CASSLQGNTGELFF	TGTGCCAGCAGCTTACAGGGAAACACCGGGGAGCTGTTTTTT
TRBV5-1	.	.	15	TRBJ2-7	CASSLDWGRDYEQYF	TGCGCCAGCAGCTTGGACTGGGGCAGGGACTACGAGCAGTACTTC
TRBV7-3	.	.	13	TRBJ2-3	CASRSEGSDTQYF	TGTGCCAGCCGCTCGGAGGGTTCAGATACGCAGTATTTT
TRBV28	.	.	16	TRBJ1-2	CASSSQYLGRDYGYTF	TGTGCCAGCAGTTCCCAATACTTAGGGAGGGACTATGGCTACACCTTC
TRBV4-1	TRBD1	few	18	TRBJ1-6	CASSQDREGANNNSPLHF	TGCGCCAGCAGCCAAGATCGGGAGGGGGCGAACAATAATTCACCCCTCCACTTT
TRBV7-8	.	.	13	TRBJ2-2	CASSVREAGELFF	TGTGCCAGCAGCGTCAGGGAAGCCGGGGAGCTGTTTTTT
TRBV7-9	TRBD2	.	15	TRBJ2-2	CASRRTSGNTGELFF	TGTGCCAGCAGGAGGACTAGCGGGAACACCGGGGAGCTGTTTTTT
TRBV12-3/TRBV12-4	TRBD1	.	13	TRBJ2-7	CASRRTGEGEQYF	TGTGCCAGCAGAAGGACAGGGGAGGGCGAGCAGTACTTC
TRBV5-6	.	.	14	TRBJ1-2	CASSAGTPNYGYTF	TGTGCCAGCAGCGCCGGGACACCGAACTATGGCTACACCTTC
TRBV7-9	TRBD2	.	18	TRBJ2-3	CASSPRTSGRARFHAQYF	TGTGCCAGCAGCCCACGGACTAGCGGGAGGGCCAGATTTCATGCGCAGTATTTT